Detailed here is one TCR beta chain. Its specificity is not known. TCR beta from blood CD8+ and CD4+ T cells was sequenced. Per the germline V gene, CDR1 is DFQATT and CDR2 is SNEGSKA (reference sequence). With V trimmed by 0 bases and J by 5 bases, 18 bases remained unmatched. The CDR3 contains 19 residues. This sample was taken from a study of CD8 T cells in Susac syndrome. Study results and limitations: It was acknowledged by the study that relatively few individuals were included in its TCR sequencing and HLA analysis.

Reverse transcription of roughly 0.45 to 1 ug RNA was carried out with random hexamers. Amplification of TCR beta CDR3 spanned 54 Vbeta and 13 Jbeta via immunoSEQ multiplex PCR. TCRdb reprocessed the immunoSEQ multiplex PCR reads via MiXCR and lists one record per CDR3 protein. The sample has around 140,000 distinct CDR3 sequences, around 75% seen once. The V call is TRBV20-1, the J call TRBJ2-3; 9 bases map to TRBD2. The sequence derives from a human donor with multiple sclerosis. The source material was CD8+ T cells from PBMCs. The CDR3 loop is CSARDNAGGREYFRDTQYF. In DNA form, the CDR3 reads TGCAGTGCTAGAGATAACGCTGGCGGGAGGGAGTATTTCAGAGATACGCAGTATTTT.